The 3 T cell receptor beta chains listed next were all sequenced from one sample in a study of spatial heterogeneity in lung cancer. Each CDR3 protein gets one entry after TCRdb re-called the 5' RACE reads with MiXCR. This table holds roughly 7,400 distinct CDR3 sequences, roughly 2.9% found once. Antigens for these TCRs are unknown. General study results and limits: In tumors, expanded intratumoral alpha and beta TCR counts tracked mutation counts.

The time point was: sample taken at primary tumor resection. The specimen comprised lung tumor tissue, sampled at surgery. The source is a male donor with early-stage non-small cell lung cancer.

On this clonotype: Possible read error: a much larger clone is one base away. V gene TRBV4-1 combines with J gene TRBJ1-4; TRBD1 might be the D (6 bases). Trimming removed 4 bases from V and 7 bases from J, with 13 bases in between. Per the germline V gene, CDR1 is MGHRA and CDR2 is YSYEKL. The CDR3 runs to 14 residues. CDR3 sequence reads: CASSPRQAPEKLFF. The CDR3 DNA follows: TGCGCCAGCAGCCCCAGACAGGCCCCTGAAAAACTGTTTTTT.

This clonotype appeared many times. The rearrangement joins TRBV2 to TRBJ2-2; perhaps TRBD1 as D (6 bases). Germline V CDR1 and CDR2: SNHLY, FYNNEI. Trimming shortened V by 6 bases and J by 1 base, and 15 bases separated the two germline ends. The CDR3 has 16 residues. CDR3 sequence reads: CASSKNPGENTGELFF. Written as DNA, the CDR3 is TGTGCCAGCAGCAAAAACCCAGGGGAGAACACCGGGGAGCTGTTTTTT.

In its sample, this clonotype ranks as medium-sized (0.01 to 0.1%). The genes are TRBV20-1 and TRBJ2-7, with 11 bases fitting TRBD2. Germline V gene sequence: CDR1 DFQATT, CDR2 SNEGSKA (reference sequence). The CDR3 has 14 residues. Losses at the gene ends were 3 bases for V and 6 bases for J; bases not matched to a gene: 7. In DNA, the CDR3 is TGCAGTGCTAGGGAGACTAGCGGGGTTTCCGAGCAGTACTTC. It is translated as CSARETSGVSEQYF.